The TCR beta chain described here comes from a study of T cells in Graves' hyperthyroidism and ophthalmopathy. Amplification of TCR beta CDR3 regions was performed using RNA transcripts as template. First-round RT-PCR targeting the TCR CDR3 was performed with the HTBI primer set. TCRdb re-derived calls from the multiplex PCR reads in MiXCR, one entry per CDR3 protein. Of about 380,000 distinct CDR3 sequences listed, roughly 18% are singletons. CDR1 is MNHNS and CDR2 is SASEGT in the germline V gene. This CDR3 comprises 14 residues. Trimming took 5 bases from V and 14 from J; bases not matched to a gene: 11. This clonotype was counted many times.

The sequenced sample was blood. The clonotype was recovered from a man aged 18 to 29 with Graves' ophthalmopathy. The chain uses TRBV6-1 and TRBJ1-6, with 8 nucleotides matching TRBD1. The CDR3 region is CASSPGTGISTLHF. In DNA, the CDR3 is TGTGCCAGCAGTCCCGGGACAGGAATCTCCACCCTCCACTTT.